Listed below are T cell receptor beta chains from one sample, sequenced in a study of blood T cell repertoires in COVID-19. Method: immunoSEQ multiplex PCR; TCRdb's copy keeps in-frame clones and lacks some. The sample holds about 59,000 clones; roughly 91% are singletons and the top ten take roughly 9%. Sample: peripheral blood. These receptors were collected from a human donor in a cohort sampled during active COVID-19. Each CDR3 is given with its conserved first and last residue. A D gene is named only where the DNA matches it firmly. Clone size is shown for a subset of rows, as once, few, many or a class of expanded clone.

V	size	D	J	CDR3	DNA
TRBV30	-	-	TRBJ2-3	CAWSVAGRSTDTQYF	TGTGCCTGGAGTGTAGCTGGTCGTAGCACAGATACGCAGTATTTT
TRBV5-4	-	-	TRBJ2-1	CASSLDLAYNEQFF	TGTGCCAGCAGCTTGGACCTAGCCTACAATGAGCAGTTCTTC
TRBV7-2	-	TRBD1	TRBJ2-1	CASSRDGTGDNEQFF	TGTGCCAGCAGCCGGGACGGGACAGGGGACAATGAGCAGTTCTTC
TRBV3-1/TRBV3-2	-	TRBD2	TRBJ2-1	CASSQDRLAGVNEQFF	TGTGCCAGCAGCCAAGATCGGCTAGCGGGAGTCAATGAGCAGTTCTTC
TRBV24-1	-	-	TRBJ1-2	CATSDSDYGYTF	TGTGCCACCAGTGATTCAGACTATGGCTACACCTTC
TRBV7-9	-	TRBD2	TRBJ2-7	CAINRGVGYEQYF	TGTGCTATCAACCGGGGGGTGGGTTACGAGCAGTACTTC
TRBV6-5	-	-	TRBJ2-7	CASSTSPSSYEQYF	TGTGCCAGCAGCACCTCGCCGAGCTCCTACGAGCAGTACTTC
TRBV5-3	-	TRBD2	TRBJ2-3	CARSLGGELTSGGADTQYF	TGTGCCAGAAGCTTGGGCGGAGAGTTGACTAGCGGGGGGGCAGATACGCAGTATTTT
TRBV19	-	-	TRBJ2-3	CASSITITGFTTDTQYF	TGTGCCAGTAGTATTACTATCACTGGGTTTACGACAGATACGCAGTATTTT
TRBV21-1	-	-	TRBJ2-1	CASSTPSPAGGPFSYNEQFF	TGTGCCAGCAGCACCCCGAGTCCAGCGGGGGGTCCCTTCTCCTACAATGAGCAGTTCTTC
TRBV7-9	-	TRBD1	TRBJ1-1	CASSLGQGNPEAFF	TGTGCCAGCAGCTTAGGACAGGGTAACCCTGAAGCTTTCTTT
TRBV5-1	-	TRBD1	TRBJ1-6	CASSSSLGQGNSPLHF	TGCGCCAGCAGCTCCAGCCTTGGACAGGGGAATTCACCCCTCCACTTT
TRBV6-2/TRBV6-3	-	-	TRBJ1-1	CASTPAGGGQVLKAFF	TGTGCCAGCACCCCTGCCGGGGGGGGTCAGGTCCTCAAAGCTTTCTTT
TRBV6-1	-	-	TRBJ1-1	CASSEWGRSNAEAFF	TGTGCCAGCAGTGAATGGGGCAGGTCGAACGCTGAAGCTTTCTTT
TRBV27	-	TRBD1	TRBJ2-6	CASSLRTGSGANVLTF	TGTGCCAGCAGTTTAAGGACAGGGTCTGGGGCCAACGTCCTGACTTTC
TRBV25-1	-	TRBD2	TRBJ2-5	CASRRTSGGAQKETQYF	TGTGCCAGCAGGCGAACTAGCGGGGGGGCTCAGAAAGAGACCCAGTACTTC
TRBV29-1	-	TRBD1	TRBJ2-5	CSGRTGSETQYF	TGCAGCGGGCGGACAGGGTCCGAGACCCAGTACTTC
TRBV27	-	-	TRBJ2-5	CASSLNRQETQYF	TGTGCCAGCAGTTTAAACAGACAAGAGACCCAGTACTTC
TRBV4-3	-	-	TRBJ2-3	CASSQDPLPTTDTQYF	TGCGCCAGCAGCCAAGATCCCCTTCCTACCACCGATACGCAGTATTTT
TRBV9	-	-	TRBJ2-1	CASSVTSSNEQFF	TGTGCCAGCAGCGTAACTAGTTCCAATGAGCAGTTCTTC
TRBV11-1	-	TRBD2	TRBJ2-7	CASSLEPAGTYEQYF	TGTGCCAGCAGCTTAGAACCAGCGGGAACCTACGAGCAGTACTTC
TRBV6-4	few	TRBD2	TRBJ2-3	CASSGLAGGPDTQYF	TGTGCCAGCAGTGGACTAGCGGGGGGGCCAGATACGCAGTATTTT
TRBV5-4	-	TRBD1	TRBJ1-2	CASSLVAGGDSYTF	TGTGCCAGCAGCTTGGTTGCAGGGGGCGATAGCTACACCTTC
TRBV4-1	-	TRBD2	TRBJ2-2	CASSHTRLASNTGELFF	TGCGCCAGCAGCCATACAAGACTAGCGTCGAACACCGGGGAGCTGTTTTTT
TRBV10-3	-	TRBD2	TRBJ2-3	CAISPGLTTTSTDTQYF	TGTGCCATCAGTCCGGGACTAACCACAACTAGCACAGATACGCAGTATTTT
TRBV9	few	-	TRBJ2-7	CASSVGRASYEQYF	TGTGCCAGCAGCGTCGGCAGGGCCTCCTACGAGCAGTACTTC
TRBV19	-	-	TRBJ1-1	CASSIVGGHTEAFF	TGTGCCAGTAGTATAGTGGGGGGGCACACTGAAGCTTTCTTT
TRBV5-1	-	TRBD2	TRBJ2-1	CASSFRLAPNEQFF	TGCGCCAGCAGCTTCCGACTAGCGCCCAATGAGCAGTTCTTC
TRBV7-2	-	TRBD2	TRBJ2-1	CASSPGLAAYNEQFF	TGTGCCAGCAGCCCCGGACTAGCGGCTTACAATGAGCAGTTCTTC
TRBV11-3	once	-	TRBJ2-1	CASSQKLGGPSYNEQFF	TGTGCCAGCAGCCAAAAACTCGGGGGGCCCTCCTACAATGAGCAGTTCTTC
TRBV2	few	-	TRBJ1-2	CASRETATGYGYTF	TGTGCCAGCAGAGAGACAGCCACGGGCTATGGCTACACCTTC
TRBV28	-	-	TRBJ1-5	CASSPSVANSNQPQHF	TGTGCCAGCAGTCCTTCGGTAGCGAATAGCAATCAGCCCCAGCATTTT
TRBV19	-	-	TRBJ2-7	CATTVGTSGYEQYF	TGTGCCACCACCGTCGGGACATCGGGCTACGAGCAGTACTTC
TRBV18	-	TRBD2	TRBJ2-7	CASSPRASGAYEQYF	TGTGCCAGCTCACCAAGGGCTAGCGGGGCCTACGAGCAGTACTTC
TRBV6-5	-	TRBD2	TRBJ2-5	CASSYQLAGFGETQYF	TGTGCCAGCAGTTACCAGTTAGCGGGATTCGGAGAGACCCAGTACTTC
TRBV10-3	-	-	TRBJ2-7	CAISAGAGRERAYEQYF	TGTGCCATCAGTGCGGGGGCCGGGCGGGAGCGTGCCTACGAGCAGTACTTC